What follows is one TCR beta chain and its context. Its matching antigen is unknown. This may come from a read error, since a much larger clone is one base off. This specimen comes from a study of HIV-infected patients and healthy controls. Background on the study: All patients had undetectable virus after a further year of therapy, 11 of 16 by the second bleed.

Alpha and beta constant-region primers primed reverse transcription of around 550 ng RNA. Alpha and beta chain libraries were made separately by chain-specific third strand synthesis with multiplexing indices. TCRdb re-called the 5' RACE reads through MiXCR, storing one row per CDR3 protein. The repertoire holds a few thousand distinct CDR3 sequences, less than 15% seen once, with about 14% in the top ten. The CDR3 extends over 13 amino acids. Deletions cut 0 bases from V and 1 base from J, with 3 bases between. CDR1 and CDR2 (germline): MNHNY, SVGAGI (reference sequence). All unsorted peripheral T cells were captured because whole blood was used without fractionation. Study-level findings and limits: Diversity differences between study cohorts were not due to their slight age and sex differences.

The chain couples TRBV6-6 to TRBJ1-1; no firm D call. The clonotype comes from an adult with HIV infection. The sequences come from blood, collected before antiretroviral therapy. CDR3 protein: CASSYSWNTEAFF. For the CDR3, the DNA is TGTGCCAGCAGTTACTCATGGAACACTGAAGCTTTCTTT.